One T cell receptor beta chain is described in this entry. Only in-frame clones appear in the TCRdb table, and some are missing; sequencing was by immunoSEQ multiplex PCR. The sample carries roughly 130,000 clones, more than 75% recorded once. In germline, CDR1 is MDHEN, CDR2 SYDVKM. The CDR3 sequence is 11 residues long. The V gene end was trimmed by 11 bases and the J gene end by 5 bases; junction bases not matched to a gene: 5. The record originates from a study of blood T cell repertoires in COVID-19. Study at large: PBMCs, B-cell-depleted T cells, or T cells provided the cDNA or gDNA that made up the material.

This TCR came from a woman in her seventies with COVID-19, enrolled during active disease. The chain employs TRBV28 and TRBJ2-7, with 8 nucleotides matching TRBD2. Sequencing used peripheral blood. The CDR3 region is CARTGGDEQYF. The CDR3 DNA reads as TGTGCCCGCACGGGGGGGGACGAGCAGTACTTC.